Listed below are T cell receptor beta chains from one sample, sequenced in a study of blood T cells in healthy people across ages. From the 5' RACE reads, TCRdb called clonotypes with MiXCR, one entry per CDR3 protein. This table has roughly 730,000 distinct CDR3 sequences, roughly three fifths appearing once. Material for sequencing was blood. The receptors here all came from a man between 40 and 49 years old in good health. Each CDR3 is given with its conserved first and last residue. The order of the fields is D gene, J gene, V gene, clone size, CDR3 DNA, CDR3 protein. A D gene is named only where the DNA matches it firmly. Size is stated for part of the rows, as once, few or many counts, or as a class when the clone is expanded.

- | TRBJ2-7 | TRBV5-1 | few | TGCGCCAGCAGCTTGCGACAGGACTCCTACGAGCAGTACTTC | CASSLRQDSYEQYF
- | TRBJ1-1 | TRBV7-3 | once | TGTGCCAGCAGCCATGACACGAACACTGAAGCTTTCTTT | CASSHDTNTEAFF
TRBD2 | TRBJ2-7 | TRBV4-3 | - | TGCGCCAGCAGCCAAGCGACTAGCGGGGGCTACGAGCAGTACTTC | CASSQATSGGYEQYF
- | TRBJ2-7 | TRBV18 | - | TGTGCCAGCTCATATAGGGGGAGTGCTTGGGAGCAGTACTTC | CASSYRGSAWEQYF
- | TRBJ2-1 | TRBV5-1 | - | TGCGCCAGCAGCCCCCTGGGACAATTGGAGGAGACCCAGTTCTTC | CASSPLGQLEETQFF
- | TRBJ2-3 | TRBV10-3 | - | TGTGCCATCAGTGAGCCCGGGGGCCCTAGCACAGATACGCAGTATTTT | CAISEPGGPSTDTQYF
- | TRBJ2-7 | TRBV3-1 | - | TGTGCCAGCAGCTTTTCGGGGATCTCTTACAATGGGCAGTACTTC | CASSFSGISYNGQYF
- | TRBJ1-4 | TRBV4-3 | few | TGCGCCAGCAGCCTAGGACCAGGCCAACTGGATGAAAAACTGTTTTTT | CASSLGPGQLDEKLFF
- | TRBJ1-4 | TRBV2 | few | TGTGCCAGCACTTGGGACGGGCTCAGGGAAAAACTGTTTTTT | CASTWDGLREKLFF
- | TRBJ1-1 | TRBV9 | - | TGTGCCAGCAGCGTAGGGGTCGGGGGCACTGAAGCTTTCTTT | CASSVGVGGTEAFF
- | TRBJ2-1 | TRBV12-3/TRBV12-4 | - | TGTGCCAGCACCTCCCCGGACAGTAGTCCGGCCGAGCAGTTCTTC | CASTSPDSSPAEQFF
- | TRBJ2-7 | TRBV25-1 | many | TGTGCCAGCAGTGAAAGGCGGGGTGACGAGCAGTACTTC | CASSERRGDEQYF
TRBD1 | TRBJ2-7 | TRBV29-1 | - | TGCAGCGTTTACCGGGACAGAGCCCCATACGAGCAGTACTTC | CSVYRDRAPYEQYF
- | TRBJ2-3 | TRBV7-2 | few | TGTGCCAGCAGCTTCAGACTTGACCCGACAGATACGCAGTATTTT | CASSFRLDPTDTQYF
- | TRBJ2-5 | TRBV18 | - | TGTGCCAGCTCACCACCAAATAACCAAGAGACCCAGTACTTC | CASSPPNNQETQYF
TRBD2 | TRBJ2-3 | TRBV6-2/TRBV6-3 | - | TGTGCCAGCAGTAATACCATAGCGGGAGCTGAAGATACGCAGTATTTT | CASSNTIAGAEDTQYF
- | TRBJ1-2 | TRBV6-2/TRBV6-3 | - | TGTGCCAGCAGCAGCCCGGACGGACCAGTGTACTATGGCTACACCTTC | CASSSPDGPVYYGYTF
- | TRBJ2-1 | TRBV21-1 | - | TGTGCCAGCAGCAGAGGGGCCAGGGAGCCCTCCTACGAGCAGTTCTTC | CASSRGAREPSYEQFF
TRBD2 | TRBJ2-6 | TRBV20-1 | - | TGCAGTGCTAGAGCGGGGGGGACCGGGGCCAACGTCCTGACTTTC | CSARAGGTGANVLTF
- | TRBJ1-4 | TRBV18 | - | TGTGCCAGCTCACCACTACCTCGTCGGGGGCCGGGTGAAAAACTGTTTTTT | CASSPLPRRGPGEKLFF
- | TRBJ2-3 | TRBV3-1 | - | TGTGCCAGCGCCGAGATGGATACGCAGTATTTT | CASAEMDTQYF
TRBD1 | TRBJ2-5 | TRBV9 | - | TGTGCCAGCAGGGGGACAGAGGACGAGACCCAGTACTTC | CASRGTEDETQYF
- | TRBJ2-3 | TRBV14 | - | TGTGCCAGCAGCGGCGGTGTACGGGGACGGCAGTATTTT | CASSGGVRGRQYF
- | TRBJ2-1 | TRBV4-1 | - | TGCGCCAGCAGCCAGCCCAGGTTGGCATCAAATGAGCAGTTCTTC | CASSQPRLASNEQFF
TRBD1 | TRBJ1-6 | TRBV7-9 | few | TGTGCCAGCAGCCGGGACAGGGCTAGTTCACCCCTCCACTTT | CASSRDRASSPLHF
- | TRBJ1-4 | TRBV7-2 | - | TGTGCCAGCAGCATAACCGGGCTTGGGGAAAAACTGTTTTTT | CASSITGLGEKLFF
- | TRBJ2-7 | TRBV6-5 | - | TGTGCCAGCAGTGCGCGGACACCTTCGGGGAACGAGCAGTACTTC | CASSARTPSGNEQYF
TRBD1 | TRBJ1-6 | TRBV25-1 | - | TGTGCCAGCGGGACAGCCGATAATTCACCCCTCCACTTT | CASGTADNSPLHF
TRBD1 | TRBJ2-4 | TRBV11-2 | - | TGTGCCAGCAGCGTAGGGGGCTCGAACATTCAGTACTTC | CASSVGGSNIQYF
TRBD1 | TRBJ1-5 | TRBV27 | - | TGTGCCAGCAGTGATCGACAGGGTCGCCAGCCCCAGCATTTT | CASSDRQGRQPQHF
TRBD1 | TRBJ2-6 | TRBV6-2/TRBV6-3 | - | TGTGCCAGCAGTTACACACTCGGACAGGGCATCTCTGGGGCCAACGTCCTGACTTTC | CASSYTLGQGISGANVLTF
TRBD1 | TRBJ2-5 | TRBV4-1 | - | TGCGCCAGCAGCCCAGAAGGGACAGGGATTGGCGAGACCCAGTACTTC | CASSPEGTGIGETQYF
TRBD1 | TRBJ1-2 | TRBV5-6 | - | TGTGCCAGCAGCTTGACGACAGGGGGCGGCTATGGCTACACCTTC | CASSLTTGGGYGYTF
- | TRBJ2-5 | TRBV28 | - | TGTGCCAGCAGTAAACCGGGACGTCAAGAGACCCAGTACTTC | CASSKPGRQETQYF